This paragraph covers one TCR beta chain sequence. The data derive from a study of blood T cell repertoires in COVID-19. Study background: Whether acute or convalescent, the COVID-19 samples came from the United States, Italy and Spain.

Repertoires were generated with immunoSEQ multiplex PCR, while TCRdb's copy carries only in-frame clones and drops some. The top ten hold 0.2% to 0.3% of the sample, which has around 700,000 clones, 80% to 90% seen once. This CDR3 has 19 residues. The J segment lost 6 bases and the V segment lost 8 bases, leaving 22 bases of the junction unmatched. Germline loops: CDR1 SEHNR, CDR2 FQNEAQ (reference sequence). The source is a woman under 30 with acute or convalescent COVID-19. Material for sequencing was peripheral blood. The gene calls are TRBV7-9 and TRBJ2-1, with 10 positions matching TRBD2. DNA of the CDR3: TGTGCCAGCGTCCTCCCAAGCGGGGGGGCCTTGGCCGGGTCCAATGAGCAGTTCTTC. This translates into CASVLPSGGALAGSNEQFF.